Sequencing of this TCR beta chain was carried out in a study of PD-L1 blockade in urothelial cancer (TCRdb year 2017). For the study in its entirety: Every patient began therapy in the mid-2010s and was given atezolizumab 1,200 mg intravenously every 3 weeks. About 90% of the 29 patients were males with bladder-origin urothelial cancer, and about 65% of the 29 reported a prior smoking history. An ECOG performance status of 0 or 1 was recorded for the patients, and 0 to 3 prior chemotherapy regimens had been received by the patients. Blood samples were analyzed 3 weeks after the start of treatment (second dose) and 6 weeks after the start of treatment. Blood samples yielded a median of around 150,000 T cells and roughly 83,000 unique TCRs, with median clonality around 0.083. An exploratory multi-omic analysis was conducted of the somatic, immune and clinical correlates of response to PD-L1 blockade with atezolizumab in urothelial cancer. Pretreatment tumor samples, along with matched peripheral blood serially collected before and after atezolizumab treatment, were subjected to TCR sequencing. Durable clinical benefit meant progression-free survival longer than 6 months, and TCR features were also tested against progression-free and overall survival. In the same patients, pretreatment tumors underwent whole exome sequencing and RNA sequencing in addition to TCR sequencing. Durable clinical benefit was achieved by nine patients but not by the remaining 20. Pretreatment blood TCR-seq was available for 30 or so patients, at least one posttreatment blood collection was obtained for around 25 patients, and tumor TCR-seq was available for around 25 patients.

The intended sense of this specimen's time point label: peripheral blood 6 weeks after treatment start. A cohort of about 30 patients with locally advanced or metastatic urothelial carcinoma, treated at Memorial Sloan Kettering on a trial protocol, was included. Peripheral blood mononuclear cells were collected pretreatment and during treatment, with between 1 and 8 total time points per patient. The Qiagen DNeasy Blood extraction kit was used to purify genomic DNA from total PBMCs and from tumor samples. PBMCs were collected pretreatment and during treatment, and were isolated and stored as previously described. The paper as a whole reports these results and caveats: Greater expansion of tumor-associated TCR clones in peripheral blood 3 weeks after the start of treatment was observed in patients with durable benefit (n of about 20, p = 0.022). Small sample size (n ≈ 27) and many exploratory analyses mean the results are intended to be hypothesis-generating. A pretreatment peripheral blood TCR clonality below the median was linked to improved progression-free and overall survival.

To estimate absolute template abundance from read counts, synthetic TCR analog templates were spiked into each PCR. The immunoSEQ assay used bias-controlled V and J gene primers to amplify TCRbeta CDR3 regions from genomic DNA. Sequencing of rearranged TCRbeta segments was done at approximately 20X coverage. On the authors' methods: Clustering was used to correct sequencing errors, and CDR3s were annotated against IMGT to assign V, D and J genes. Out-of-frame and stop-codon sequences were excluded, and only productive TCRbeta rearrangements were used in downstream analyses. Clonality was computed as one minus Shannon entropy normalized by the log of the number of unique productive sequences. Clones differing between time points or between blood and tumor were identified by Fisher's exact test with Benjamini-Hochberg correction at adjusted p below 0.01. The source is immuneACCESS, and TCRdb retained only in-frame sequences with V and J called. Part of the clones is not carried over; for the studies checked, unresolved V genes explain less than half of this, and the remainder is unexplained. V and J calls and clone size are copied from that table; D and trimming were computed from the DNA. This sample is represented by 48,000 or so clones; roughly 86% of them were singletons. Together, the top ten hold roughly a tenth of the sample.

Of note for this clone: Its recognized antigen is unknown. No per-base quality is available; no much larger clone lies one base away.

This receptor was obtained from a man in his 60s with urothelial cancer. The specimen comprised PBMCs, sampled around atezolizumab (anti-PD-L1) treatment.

The CDR3 sequence is CAWAGDRIQETQYF. The DNA reads TGTGCCTGGGCGGGGGACAGGATCCAAGAGACCCAGTACTTC. Recombination connected TRBV30 to TRBJ2-5; TRBD1 is a possible D gene, resting on 8 matching bases. The CDR3 has 14 amino acids, counting the end cysteine and phenylalanine. Kept here is only the CDR3 DNA, which spans 42 bases and is read in frame from base 1. Relative to germline, V is 5 bases shorter and J is 1 base shorter, with 14 bases between their ends. Based on the germline V gene (reference sequence), the CDR1 and CDR2 sequences are GTSNPN and SVGIG.